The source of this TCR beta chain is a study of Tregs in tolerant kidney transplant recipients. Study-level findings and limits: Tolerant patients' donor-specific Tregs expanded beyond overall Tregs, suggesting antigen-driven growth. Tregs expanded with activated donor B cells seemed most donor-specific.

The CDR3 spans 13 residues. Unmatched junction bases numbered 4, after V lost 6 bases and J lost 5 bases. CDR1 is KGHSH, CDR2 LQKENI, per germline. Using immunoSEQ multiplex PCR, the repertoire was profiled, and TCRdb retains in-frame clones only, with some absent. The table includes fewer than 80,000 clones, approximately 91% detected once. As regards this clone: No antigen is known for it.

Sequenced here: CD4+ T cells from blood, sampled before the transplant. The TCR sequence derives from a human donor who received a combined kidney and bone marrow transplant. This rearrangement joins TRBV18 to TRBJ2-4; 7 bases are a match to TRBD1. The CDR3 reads CASSQTGENIQYF. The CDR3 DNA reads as TGTGCCAGCTCGCAAACAGGGGAAAACATTCAGTACTTC.